This T cell receptor beta chain stems from a study of T-cell memory formation after mild COVID-19. The overall study: Clusters of TCRs were largely donor specific. Findings and limits, study-wide: Prior to infection, memory already included some responding clones, suggesting cross-reactive memory joined. The second-wave clones peaking on day 37 were not confirmed as SARS-CoV-2-specific.

The CDR3 has 13 amino acids. The trim removed 4 bases at V and 6 bases at J, leaving 5 bases unmatched. Germline V gene data show CDR1 as SGDLS and CDR2 as YYNGEE. A remark on this clonotype: No antigen is known for it.

TCRdb reprocessed the 5' RACE reads with MiXCR, giving one entry per CDR3 protein. Of about 170,000 distinct CDR3 sequences listed, 13% are singletons. Sequencing was done on a sample of PBMCs or a T cell subset sorted from them (not recorded which). The TCR comes from a man aged 18 to 30 who had mild COVID-19 (a few samples of this study predate the infection). Cell type and time point are not known. This sequence joins TRBV9 and TRBJ2-5; 8 bases fit TRBD1. The CDR3 loop is CASSTDRGQTQYF. CDR3 sequence (DNA): TGTGCCAGCAGCACTGACAGGGGTCAGACCCAGTACTTC.